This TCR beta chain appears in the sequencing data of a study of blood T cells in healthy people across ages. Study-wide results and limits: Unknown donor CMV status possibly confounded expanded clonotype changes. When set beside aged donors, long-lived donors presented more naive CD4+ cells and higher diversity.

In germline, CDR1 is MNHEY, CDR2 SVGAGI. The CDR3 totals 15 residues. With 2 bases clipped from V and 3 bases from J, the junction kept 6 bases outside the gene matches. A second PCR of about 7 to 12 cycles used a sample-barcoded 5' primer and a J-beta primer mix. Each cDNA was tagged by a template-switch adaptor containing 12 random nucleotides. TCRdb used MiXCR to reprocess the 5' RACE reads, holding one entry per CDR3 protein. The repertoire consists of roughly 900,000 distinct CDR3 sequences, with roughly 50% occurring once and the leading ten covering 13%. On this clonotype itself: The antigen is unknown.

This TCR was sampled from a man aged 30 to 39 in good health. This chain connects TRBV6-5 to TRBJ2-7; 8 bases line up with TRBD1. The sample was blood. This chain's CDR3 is CASSYQGTGDYEQYF. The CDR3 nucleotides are TGTGCCAGCAGTTACCAGGGGACAGGCGACTACGAGCAGTACTTC.